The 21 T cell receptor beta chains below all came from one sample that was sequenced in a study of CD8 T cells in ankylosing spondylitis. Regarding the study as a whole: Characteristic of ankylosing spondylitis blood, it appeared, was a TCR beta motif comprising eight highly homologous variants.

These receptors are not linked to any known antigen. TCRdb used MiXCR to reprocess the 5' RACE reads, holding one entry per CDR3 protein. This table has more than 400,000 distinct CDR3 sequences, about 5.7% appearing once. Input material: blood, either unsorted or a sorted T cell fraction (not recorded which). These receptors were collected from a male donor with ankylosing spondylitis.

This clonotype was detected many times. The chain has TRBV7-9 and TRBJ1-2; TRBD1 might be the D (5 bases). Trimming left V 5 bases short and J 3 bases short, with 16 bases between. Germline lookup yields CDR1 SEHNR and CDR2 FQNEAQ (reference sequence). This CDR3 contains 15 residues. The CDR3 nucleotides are TGTGCCAGCAGCAACGGGACTTTCCGCCACTATGGCTACACCTTC. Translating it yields CASSNGTFRHYGYTF. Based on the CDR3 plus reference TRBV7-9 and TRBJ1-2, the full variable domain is DTGVSQNPRHKITKRGQNVTFRCDPISEHNRLYWYRQTLGQGPEFLTYFQNEAQLEKSRLLSDRFSAERPKGSFSTLEIQRTEQGDSAMYLCASSNGTFRHYGYTFGSGTRLTVV.

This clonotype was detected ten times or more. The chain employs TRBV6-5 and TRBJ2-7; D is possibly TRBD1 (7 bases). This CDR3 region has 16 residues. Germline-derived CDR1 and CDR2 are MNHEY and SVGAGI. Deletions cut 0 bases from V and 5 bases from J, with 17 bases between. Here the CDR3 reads CASSYSGGGRGNEQYF. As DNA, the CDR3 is TGTGCCAGCAGTTACTCAGGAGGGGGCAGGGGTAACGAGCAGTACTTC.

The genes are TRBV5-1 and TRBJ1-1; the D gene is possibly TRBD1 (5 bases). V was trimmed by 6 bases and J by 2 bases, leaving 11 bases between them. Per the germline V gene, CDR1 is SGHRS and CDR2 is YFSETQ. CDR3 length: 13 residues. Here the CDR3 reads CASTSTANTEAFF. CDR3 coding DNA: TGCGCCAGCACCTCGACAGCAAACACTGAAGCTTTCTTT.

The CDR3, as DNA: TGTGCCAGCTCACCCAGTCGGGGAGAGAGCTCCGCCGGGGAGACCCAGTACTTC. It codes for CASSPSRGESSAGETQYF. The V call is TRBV18, the J call TRBJ2-5; possible D gene TRBD2, 5 bases. The V and J ends lost 3 bases and 5 bases respectively, with 25 bases between them. This CDR3 region has 18 residues. Germline CDR1 and CDR2: KGHSH and LQKENI. The full variable domain, rest sourced from reference TRBV18 and TRBJ2-5, is NAGVMQNPRHLVRRRGQEARLRCSPMKGHSHVYWYRQLPEEGLKFMVYLQKENIIDESGMPKERFSAEFPKEGPSILRIQQVVRGDSAAYFCASSPSRGESSAGETQYFGPGTRLLVL.

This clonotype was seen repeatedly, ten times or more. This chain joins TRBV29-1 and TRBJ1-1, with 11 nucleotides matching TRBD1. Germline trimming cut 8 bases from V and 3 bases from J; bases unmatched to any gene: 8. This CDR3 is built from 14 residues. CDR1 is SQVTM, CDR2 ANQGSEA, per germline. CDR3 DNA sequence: TGCAGCACCGGACAGGGGGCCGCCGACACTGAAGCTTTCTTT. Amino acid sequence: CSTGQGAADTEAFF.

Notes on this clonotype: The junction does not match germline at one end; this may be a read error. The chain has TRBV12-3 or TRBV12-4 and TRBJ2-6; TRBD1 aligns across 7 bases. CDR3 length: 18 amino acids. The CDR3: CTSILWGQIRSGANVLTF. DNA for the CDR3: TGTACCAGCATCCTTTGGGGACAGATACGCTCTGGGGCCAACGTCCTGACTTTC.

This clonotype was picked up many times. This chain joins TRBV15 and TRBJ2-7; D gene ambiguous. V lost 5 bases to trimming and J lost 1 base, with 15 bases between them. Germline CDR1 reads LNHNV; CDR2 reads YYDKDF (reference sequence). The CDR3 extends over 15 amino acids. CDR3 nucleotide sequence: TGTGCCACCAGCGTGGACGGCTTTGAGTCCTACGAGCAGTACTTC. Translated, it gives CATSVDGFESYEQYF.

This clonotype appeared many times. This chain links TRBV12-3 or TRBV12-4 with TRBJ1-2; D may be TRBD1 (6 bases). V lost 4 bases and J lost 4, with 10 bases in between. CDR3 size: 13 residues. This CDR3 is CASSSGTPYGYTF. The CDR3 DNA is TGTGCCAGCAGTTCGGGGACACCCTATGGCTACACCTTC.

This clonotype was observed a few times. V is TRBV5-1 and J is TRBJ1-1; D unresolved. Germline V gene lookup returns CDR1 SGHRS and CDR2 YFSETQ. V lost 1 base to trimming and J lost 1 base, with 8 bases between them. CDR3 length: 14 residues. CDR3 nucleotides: TGCGCCAGCAGCTTGAATCGGAGGAACACTGAAGCTTTCTTT. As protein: CASSLNRRNTEAFF.

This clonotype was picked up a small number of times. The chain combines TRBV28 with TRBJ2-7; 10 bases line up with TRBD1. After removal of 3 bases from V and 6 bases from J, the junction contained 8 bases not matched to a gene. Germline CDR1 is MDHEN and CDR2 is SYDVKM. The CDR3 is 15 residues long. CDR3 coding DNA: TGTGCCAGCAGTTTGCCCGGGACAGGGGCCCTCGAGCAGTACTTC. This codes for CASSLPGTGALEQYF.

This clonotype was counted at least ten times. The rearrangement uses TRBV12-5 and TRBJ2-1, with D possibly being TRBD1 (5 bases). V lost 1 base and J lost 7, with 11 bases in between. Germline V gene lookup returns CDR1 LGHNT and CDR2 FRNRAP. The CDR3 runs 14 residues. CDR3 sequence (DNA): TGTGCTAGTGGTTTGGCTCCCTACAGGAATGAGCAGTTCTTC. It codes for CASGLAPYRNEQFF.

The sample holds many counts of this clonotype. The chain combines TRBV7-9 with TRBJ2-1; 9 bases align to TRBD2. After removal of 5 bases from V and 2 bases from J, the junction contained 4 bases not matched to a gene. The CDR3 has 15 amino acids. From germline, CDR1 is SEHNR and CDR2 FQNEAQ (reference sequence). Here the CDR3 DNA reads TGTGCCAGCAGCGTTGCGGGAGGGACCTACAATGAGCAGTTCTTC. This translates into CASSVAGGTYNEQFF.

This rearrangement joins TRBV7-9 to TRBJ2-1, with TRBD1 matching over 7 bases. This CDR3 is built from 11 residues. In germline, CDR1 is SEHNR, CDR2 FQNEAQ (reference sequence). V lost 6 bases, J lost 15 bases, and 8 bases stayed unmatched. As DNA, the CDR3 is TGTGCCAGCAGGACCGGGACAGAACGGTTCTTC. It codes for CASRTGTERFF.

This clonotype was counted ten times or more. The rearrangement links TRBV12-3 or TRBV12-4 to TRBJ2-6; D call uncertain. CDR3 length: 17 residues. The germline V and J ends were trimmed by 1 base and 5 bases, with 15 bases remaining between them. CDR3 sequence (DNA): TGTGCCAGCAGTTTAGTTTCCTACAGATTCAGGGCCAACGTCCTGACTTTC. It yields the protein CASSLVSYRFRANVLTF.

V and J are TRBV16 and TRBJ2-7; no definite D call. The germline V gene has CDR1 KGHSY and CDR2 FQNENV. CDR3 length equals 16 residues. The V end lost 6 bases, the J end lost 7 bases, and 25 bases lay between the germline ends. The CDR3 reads CASSPTVKRLTREQYF. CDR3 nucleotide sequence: TGTGCCAGCAGTCCCACAGTAAAAAGACTGACTCGGGAGCAGTACTTC.

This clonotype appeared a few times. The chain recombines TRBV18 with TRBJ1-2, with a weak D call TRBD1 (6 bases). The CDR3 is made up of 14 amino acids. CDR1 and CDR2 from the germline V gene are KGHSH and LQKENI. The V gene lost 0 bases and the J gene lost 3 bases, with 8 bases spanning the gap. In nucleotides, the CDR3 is TGTGCCAGCTCACCACCTTCAGGGGACTATGGCTACACCTTC. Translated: CASSPPSGDYGYTF.

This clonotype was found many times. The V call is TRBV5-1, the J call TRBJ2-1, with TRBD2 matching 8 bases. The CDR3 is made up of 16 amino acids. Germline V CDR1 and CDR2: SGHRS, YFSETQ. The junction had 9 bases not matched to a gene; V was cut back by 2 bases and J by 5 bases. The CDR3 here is CASSFSGRGSNNEQFF. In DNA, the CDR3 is TGCGCCAGCAGCTTCAGCGGGAGAGGGAGTAACAATGAGCAGTTCTTC.

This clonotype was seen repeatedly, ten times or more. CDR3 residues: CASFDGTRGNTIYF. The CDR3 DNA follows: TGTGCCAGCTTCGACGGGACTCGTGGAAACACCATATATTTT. The chain uses TRBV12-3 or TRBV12-4 and TRBJ1-3, with a tentative D call TRBD1 (5 bases). V shed 8 bases and J shed 3 bases, with 14 bases lying between them. CDR3 length: 14 residues.

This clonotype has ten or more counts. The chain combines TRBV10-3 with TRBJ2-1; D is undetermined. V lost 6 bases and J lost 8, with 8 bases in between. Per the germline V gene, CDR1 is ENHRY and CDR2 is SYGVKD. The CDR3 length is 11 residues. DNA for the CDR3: TGTGCCATCAGATCAAGCGATGAGCAGTTCTTC. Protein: CAIRSSDEQFF.

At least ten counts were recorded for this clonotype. The CDR3 bases are TGTGCCAGCAGTGCCTCTAGTTGGGAGCAGTACTTC. Residues: CASSASSWEQYF. The chain recombines TRBV12-3 or TRBV12-4 with TRBJ2-7; D uncertain. This CDR3 has 12 residues. Trimming stripped 5 bases from V and 7 bases from J, with 12 bases between.

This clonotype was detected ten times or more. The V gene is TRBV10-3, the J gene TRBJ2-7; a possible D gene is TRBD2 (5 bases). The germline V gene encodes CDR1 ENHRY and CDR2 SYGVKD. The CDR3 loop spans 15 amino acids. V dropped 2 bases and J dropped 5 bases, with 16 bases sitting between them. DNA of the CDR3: TGTGCCATCAGTGAGAAGGTAGCGAAGCCTCACGAGCAGTACTTC. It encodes CAISEKVAKPHEQYF.